The rows below give T cell receptor beta chains drawn from one sample of a study of vaccination effects on CD4 cells after COVID-19. This table comes from immunoSEQ multiplex PCR, and its TCRdb copy is limited to in-frame clones, with some not included. The table records about 41,000 clones, 77% of them present only once. These receptors are not linked to any known antigen. The sequencing used CD4+ T cells from PBMCs cultured with HCoV-NL63 spike peptides, collected before COVID-19 vaccination. Receptors originate from a human donor who received a COVID-19 vaccine. The CDR3 runs from the conserved cysteine through the conserved F or W. The D gene is left open where the match is weak. Expanded clones get a size class; other rows say once, few or many, or leave the size out.

cdr3_aa	cdr3_nt	d_call	v_call	clone_size	j_call	cdr3_length
CASSFQTSGGSEDTQYF	TGCGCCAGCAGCTTTCAGACTAGCGGGGGCTCGGAAGATACGCAGTATTTT	TRBD2	TRBV5-1	once	TRBJ2-3	17
CASSPQGWDTGELFF	TGCGCCAGCAGCCCACAGGGTTGGGACACCGGGGAGCTGTTTTTT	.	TRBV5-1	.	TRBJ2-2	15
CASSYQAFSNQPQHF	TGTGCCAGCAGTTACCAAGCCTTTAGCAATCAGCCCCAGCATTTT	.	TRBV6-5	.	TRBJ1-5	15
CASKRGLMETQYF	TGTGCCAGTAAGCGGGGGTTGATGGAGACCCAGTACTTC	TRBD2	TRBV12-3/TRBV12-4	few	TRBJ2-5	13
CATSDSRQGSNQPQHF	TGTGCCACCAGTGATTCCCGACAGGGAAGCAATCAGCCCCAGCATTTT	TRBD1	TRBV24-1	.	TRBJ1-5	16
CASSLPHGGTDTQYF	TGTGCCAGCAGCTTGCCCCACGGGGGCACAGATACGCAGTATTTT	.	TRBV11-2	.	TRBJ2-3	15
CASSLEQGNYGYTF	TGCGCCAGCAGCTTGGAACAGGGGAACTATGGCTACACCTTC	TRBD1	TRBV5-1	.	TRBJ1-2	14
CATSDTTGVGVGYTF	TGTGCCACCAGTGACACGACAGGGGTTGGTGTTGGCTACACCTTC	TRBD1	TRBV24-1	.	TRBJ1-2	15
CASDRQMNTEAFF	TGTGCCAGCGATAGGCAGATGAACACTGAAGCTTTCTTT	.	TRBV2	.	TRBJ1-1	13
CASHRGTSSNSPLHF	TGTGCCAGCCACCGCGGGACATCTTCCAATTCACCCCTCCACTTT	.	TRBV27	.	TRBJ1-6	15
CASTGWGGTQYF	TGTGCCAGCACGGGGTGGGGGGGTACGCAGTATTTT	TRBD2	TRBV2	.	TRBJ2-3	12
CASSLQGAPSETQYF	TGTGCCAGCAGCTTACAGGGGGCGCCGAGTGAGACCCAGTACTTC	TRBD1	TRBV7-2	few	TRBJ2-5	15
CASGQAGEKLFF	TGTGCCAGCGGACAGGCTGGGGAAAAACTGTTTTTT	TRBD1	TRBV12-3/TRBV12-4	.	TRBJ1-4	12
CASSLVVTSESGNTIYF	TGCGCCAGCAGCTTGGTGGTGACGAGCGAGTCTGGAAACACCATATATTTT	.	TRBV5-1	.	TRBJ1-3	17
CASSSRGPDTQYF	TGTGCCAGCAGCTCGCGGGGTCCAGATACGCAGTATTTT	.	TRBV11-2	.	TRBJ2-3	13
CASSITGGGGYTF	TGTGCCAGCAGCATAACAGGGGGAGGGGGCTACACCTTC	TRBD1	TRBV6-6	.	TRBJ1-2	13
CASKGATTNEKLFF	TGTGCCAGCAAAGGGGCCACAACTAATGAAAAACTGTTTTTT	.	TRBV3-1/TRBV3-2	.	TRBJ1-4	14
CASSYGGQAGNEQFF	TGTGCCAGCAGTTACGGGGGACAGGCTGGGAATGAGCAGTTCTTC	TRBD1	TRBV6-2/TRBV6-3	.	TRBJ2-1	15
CASSWGTGLGGETQYF	TGCGCCAGCAGCTGGGGGACAGGGCTGGGAGGGGAGACCCAGTACTTC	TRBD1	TRBV5-1	.	TRBJ2-5	16
CASSLAGGLRSVSGYTF	TGCGCCAGCAGCTTGGCCGGCGGTCTTAGGTCAGTTTCTGGCTACACCTTC	.	TRBV5-1	.	TRBJ1-2	17
CASSPLTGGRATEAFF	TGTGCCAGCAGCCCACTTACAGGGGGGAGAGCCACTGAAGCTTTCTTT	TRBD1	TRBV14	.	TRBJ1-1	16
CASSLDGTQETQYF	TGTGCCAGCAGCTTAGACGGGACCCAAGAGACCCAGTACTTC	.	TRBV11-3	.	TRBJ2-5	14
CASSLVGGASNQPQHF	TGTGCCAGCAGCTTAGTCGGGGGGGCTAGCAATCAGCCCCAGCATTTT	.	TRBV7-2	.	TRBJ1-5	16
CSASVETQYF	TGCAGTGCTAGCGTGGAGACCCAGTACTTC	.	TRBV20-1	.	TRBJ2-5	10
CASSPPRGSPQHF	TGTGCCAGCAGTCCACCTCGGGGATCGCCCCAGCATTTT	.	TRBV12-3/TRBV12-4	few	TRBJ1-5	13
CASSQGPRMATDTQYF	TGTGCCAGCAGCCAAGGTCCTAGAATGGCCACAGATACGCAGTATTTT	.	TRBV4-2	.	TRBJ2-3	16
CAREIDRGSYNEQFF	TGTGCCAGGGAAATCGACAGGGGATCCTACAATGAGCAGTTCTTC	TRBD1	TRBV19	few	TRBJ2-1	15
CASRKKASSDEQFF	TGTGCCAGCCGCAAAAAGGCTTCATCGGATGAGCAGTTCTTC	.	TRBV7-8	.	TRBJ2-1	14
CASSLSGANVLTF	TGCGCCAGTTCCCTTTCTGGGGCCAACGTCCTGACTTTC	.	TRBV5-1	.	TRBJ2-6	13
CASSLAQEVKNIQYF	TGTGCCAGCAGCTTGGCACAGGAGGTCAAAAACATTCAGTACTTC	.	TRBV7-2	.	TRBJ2-4	15
CASSSQGAPGTEAFF	TGTGCCAGCAGCTCGCAGGGGGCCCCGGGCACTGAAGCTTTCTTT	TRBD1	TRBV7-2	.	TRBJ1-1	15
CASSLAGSNEQFF	TGTGCCAGCAGCTTAGCGGGGAGCAATGAGCAGTTCTTC	.	TRBV7-3	.	TRBJ2-1	13
CASSLARQTEAFF	TGTGCCAGCAGCTTAGCGAGACAGACTGAAGCTTTCTTT	.	TRBV7-8	.	TRBJ1-1	13
CASSSNRVGTEAFF	TGTGCCAGCAGCTCCAACCGGGTGGGCACTGAAGCTTTCTTT	.	TRBV7-8	.	TRBJ1-1	14
CASSLVKNTEAFF	TGTGCCAGCAGCCTCGTCAAAAACACTGAAGCTTTCTTT	.	TRBV3-1/TRBV3-2	.	TRBJ1-1	13
CASSGDRGLAGANVLTF	TGTGCCAGCAGTGGGGACAGGGGGCTCGCTGGGGCCAACGTCCTGACTTTC	TRBD1	TRBV2	.	TRBJ2-6	17
CSASSQLSPGGYTF	TGCAGTGCTAGTTCACAGCTCTCTCCGGGGGGCTACACCTTC	.	TRBV20-1	.	TRBJ1-2	14
CASMGRGRTGELFF	TGTGCCAGCATGGGGAGGGGGCGTACCGGGGAGCTGTTTTTT	.	TRBV5-6	.	TRBJ2-2	14
CASRTSQSSYNEQFF	TGTGCCAGTAGGACTAGCCAGAGCTCCTACAATGAGCAGTTCTTC	TRBD2	TRBV19	few	TRBJ2-1	15
CASTPIGANVLTF	TGTGCCAGCACACCCATCGGGGCCAACGTCCTGACTTTC	.	TRBV2	once	TRBJ2-6	13
CASSPGQYTGELFF	TGTGCCAGCAGCCCCGGACAGTACACCGGGGAGCTGTTTTTT	.	TRBV11-2	.	TRBJ2-2	14
CATSDTPPTDTQYF	TGTGCCACCAGTGATACCCCACCCACAGATACGCAGTATTTT	.	TRBV24-1	.	TRBJ2-3	14
CASRTGTDTQYF	TGTGCCAGCAGGACAGGCACAGATACGCAGTATTTT	.	TRBV2	.	TRBJ2-3	12
CASKYGEGGLYNEQFF	TGCGCCAGCAAATACGGTGAGGGGGGTTTGTACAATGAGCAGTTCTTC	.	TRBV5-1	.	TRBJ2-1	16
CASSEGGGAPEKLFF	TGTGCCAGCAGCGAGGGAGGGGGGGCGCCTGAAAAACTGTTTTTT	.	TRBV9	few	TRBJ1-4	15
CASSITGTGAADTQYF	TGCGCCAGCAGCATAACCGGGACAGGGGCGGCAGATACGCAGTATTTT	TRBD1	TRBV4-3	.	TRBJ2-3	16
CASSFGLAGITDTQYF	TGTGCCAGCAGCTTCGGACTAGCGGGGATCACAGATACGCAGTATTTT	TRBD2	TRBV7-9	.	TRBJ2-3	16